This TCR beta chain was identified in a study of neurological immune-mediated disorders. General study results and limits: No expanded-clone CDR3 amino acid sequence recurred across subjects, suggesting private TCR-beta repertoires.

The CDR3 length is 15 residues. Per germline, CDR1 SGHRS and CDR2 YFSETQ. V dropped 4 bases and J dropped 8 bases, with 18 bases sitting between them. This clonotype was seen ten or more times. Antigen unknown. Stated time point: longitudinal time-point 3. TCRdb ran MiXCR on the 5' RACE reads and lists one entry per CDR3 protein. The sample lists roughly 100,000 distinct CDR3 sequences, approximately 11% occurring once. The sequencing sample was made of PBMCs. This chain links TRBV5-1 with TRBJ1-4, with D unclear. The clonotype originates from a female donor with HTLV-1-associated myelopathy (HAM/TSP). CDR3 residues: CASSADGTKEEKLFF. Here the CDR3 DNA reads TGCGCCAGCAGCGCGGACGGAACGAAGGAGGAAAAACTGTTTTTT.